This TCR beta chain is drawn from a study of T cell responses to AZD1222 COVID-19 vaccine. Regarding the study as a whole: Receipt of two AZD1222 doses was followed by a rise in Spike-specific TCR breadth and depth. Repertoire sampling was restricted to post-peak T cell response timepoints. The span of vaccine-associated CD4 TCRs extended across spike, with dominance at 160-218 and 743-854.

The repertoire was sequenced with immunoSEQ multiplex PCR; TCRdb's copy has only in-frame clones and lacks some. Of 160,000 or so clones in the sample, 85% to 95% were seen once. Second doses that came at about 4 or about 12 weeks were put together. A remark on this clone: Its antigen is still unknown.

This clonotype was sampled from an adult who received the AZD1222 COVID-19 vaccine. The specimen was peripheral blood, collected 28 days after the second AZD1222 dose.

CDR3 bases: TGCGCCAGCAGCCAAAGTCCAGGGGGCTACGAGCAGTACTTC. It codes for CASSQSPGGYEQYF. The genes are TRBV4-1 and TRBJ2-7, with 7 bases identical to TRBD1. Germline CDR1 reads MGHRA; CDR2 reads YSYEKL. The CDR3 loop spans 14 amino acids. The V gene end was trimmed by 2 bases and the J gene end by 3 bases; junction bases not matched to a gene: 4.